This TCR beta chain was identified in a study of blood T cell repertoires in COVID-19. Individuals drawn from around 25 US areas were about 18 to 95 years old. The CDR3 is 13 residues long. Germline V gene sequence: CDR1 DFQATT, CDR2 SNEGSKA (reference sequence). V was trimmed by 3 bases and J by 6 bases, leaving 12 bases between them. This clone came up a few times. Libraries were prepared by immunoSEQ multiplex PCR; TCRdb keeps only in-frame clonotypes and omits some of them. In the table there are approximately 280,000 clones, 85% of which are singletons. This receptor was taken from a woman aged 45-59 years who had recovered from COVID-19. V and J are TRBV20-1 and TRBJ2-1, with TRBD2 as a possible D gene (6 bases). The sequenced sample consisted of PBMCs or T cells enriched from blood (not recorded which). The DNA for the CDR3 is TGCAGTGCTAGTAGGACTATAGGCAATGAGCAGTTCTTC. Protein product: CSASRTIGNEQFF.